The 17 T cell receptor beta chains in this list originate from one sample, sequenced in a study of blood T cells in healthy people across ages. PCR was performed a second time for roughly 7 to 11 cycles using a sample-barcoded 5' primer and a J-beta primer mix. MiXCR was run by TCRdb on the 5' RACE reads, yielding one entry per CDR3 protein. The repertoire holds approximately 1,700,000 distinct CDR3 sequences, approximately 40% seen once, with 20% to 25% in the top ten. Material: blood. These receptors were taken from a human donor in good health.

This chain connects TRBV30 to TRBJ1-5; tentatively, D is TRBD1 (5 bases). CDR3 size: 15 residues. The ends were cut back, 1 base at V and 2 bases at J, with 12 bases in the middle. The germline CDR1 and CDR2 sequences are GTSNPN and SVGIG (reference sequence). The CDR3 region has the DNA TGTGCCTGGAGTGCAGGGAGTGGTCGCAATCAGCCCCAGCATTTT. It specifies CAWSAGSGRNQPQHF.

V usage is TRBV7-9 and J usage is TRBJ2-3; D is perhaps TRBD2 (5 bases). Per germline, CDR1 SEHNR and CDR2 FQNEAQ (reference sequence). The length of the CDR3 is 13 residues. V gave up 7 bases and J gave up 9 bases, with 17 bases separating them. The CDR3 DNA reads TGTGCCAGCAACCCCAAGGACTCCAGGACGCAGTATTTT. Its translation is CASNPKDSRTQYF.

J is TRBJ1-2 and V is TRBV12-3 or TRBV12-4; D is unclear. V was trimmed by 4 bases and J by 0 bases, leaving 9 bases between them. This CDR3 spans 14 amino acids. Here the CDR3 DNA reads TGTGCCAGCAGTTACACTCGAGCTAACTATGGCTACACCTTC. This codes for CASSYTRANYGYTF.

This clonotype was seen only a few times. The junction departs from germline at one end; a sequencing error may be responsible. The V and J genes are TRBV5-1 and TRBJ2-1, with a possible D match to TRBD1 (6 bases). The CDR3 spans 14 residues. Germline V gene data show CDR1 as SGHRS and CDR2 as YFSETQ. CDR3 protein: CASSLPGAYNEQFF. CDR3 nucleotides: TGTGCCAGCAGTTTGCCAGGGGCGTACAATGAGCAGTTCTTC. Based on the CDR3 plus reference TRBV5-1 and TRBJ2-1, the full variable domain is KAGVTQTPRYLIKTRGQQVTLSCSPISGHRSVSWYQQTPGQGLQFLFEYFSETQRNKGNFPGRFSGRQFSNSRSEMNVSTLELGDSALYLCASSLPGAYNEQFFGPGTRLTVL.

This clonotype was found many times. CDR3 region: CSAFPTGRNEQYF. The CDR3 DNA is TGCAGTGCCTTTCCGACAGGGCGGAACGAGCAGTACTTC. This sequence joins TRBV20-1 and TRBJ2-7, with 7 bases matching TRBD1. This CDR3 has 13 residues. V shed 6 bases and J 5 bases; nucleotides not matched to a gene: 10. Germline CDR1 is DFQATT and CDR2 is SNEGSKA (reference sequence).

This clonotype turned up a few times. CDR3 in DNA: TGTGCCAGCAGCCCTCGGGCGGCAGCTGTTGAAGCTTTCTTT. It yields the protein CASSPRAAAVEAFF. The chain recombines TRBV7-9 with TRBJ1-1; D call uncertain. From germline, CDR1 is SEHNR and CDR2 FQNEAQ (reference sequence). Trimming shortened V by 5 bases and J by 7 bases, and 17 bases separated the two germline ends. This CDR3 region has 14 residues. The full variable domain, completed using reference TRBV7-9 and TRBJ1-1, is DTGVSQNPRHKITKRGQNVTFRCDPISEHNRLYWYRQTLGQGPEFLTYFQNEAQLEKSRLLSDRFSAERPKGSFSTLEIQRTEQGDSAMYLCASSPRAAAVEAFFGQGTRLTVV.

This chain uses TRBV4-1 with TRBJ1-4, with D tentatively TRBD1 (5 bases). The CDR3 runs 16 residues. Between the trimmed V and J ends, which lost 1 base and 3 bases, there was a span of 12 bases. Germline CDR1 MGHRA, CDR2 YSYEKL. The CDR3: CASSQARGDSNEKLFF. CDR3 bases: TGCGCCAGCAGCCAAGCACGCGGGGACTCTAATGAAAAACTGTTTTTT.

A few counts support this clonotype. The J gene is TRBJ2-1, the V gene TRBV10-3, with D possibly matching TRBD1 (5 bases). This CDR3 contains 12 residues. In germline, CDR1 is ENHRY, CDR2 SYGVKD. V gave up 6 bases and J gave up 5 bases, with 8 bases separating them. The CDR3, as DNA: TGTGCCATCAGGACAGTCAACAATGAGCAGTTCTTC. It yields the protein CAIRTVNNEQFF.

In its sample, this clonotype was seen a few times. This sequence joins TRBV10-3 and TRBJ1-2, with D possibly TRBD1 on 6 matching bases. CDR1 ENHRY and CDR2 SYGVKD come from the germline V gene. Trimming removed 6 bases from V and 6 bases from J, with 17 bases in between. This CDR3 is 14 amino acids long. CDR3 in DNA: TGTGCCATCAGCCCCAGCGGGGGCGGCGATGGCTACACCTTC. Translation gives CAISPSGGGDGYTF.

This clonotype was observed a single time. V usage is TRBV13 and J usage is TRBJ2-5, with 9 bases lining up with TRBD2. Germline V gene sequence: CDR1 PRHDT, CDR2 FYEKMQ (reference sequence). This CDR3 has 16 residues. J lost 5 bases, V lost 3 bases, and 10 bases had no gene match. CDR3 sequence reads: CASSFQRRGGPETQYF. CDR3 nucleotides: TGTGCCAGCAGCTTCCAAAGGCGGGGGGGCCCCGAGACCCAGTACTTC.

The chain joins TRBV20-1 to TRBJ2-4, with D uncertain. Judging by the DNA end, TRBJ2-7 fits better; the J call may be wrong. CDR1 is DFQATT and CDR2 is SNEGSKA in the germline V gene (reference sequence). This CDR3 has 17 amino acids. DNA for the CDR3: TGCAGTGCTAGAGATCGGAACTTCCAATCAGCCTACTACGAGCAGTACTTC. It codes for CSARDRNFQSAYYEQYF.

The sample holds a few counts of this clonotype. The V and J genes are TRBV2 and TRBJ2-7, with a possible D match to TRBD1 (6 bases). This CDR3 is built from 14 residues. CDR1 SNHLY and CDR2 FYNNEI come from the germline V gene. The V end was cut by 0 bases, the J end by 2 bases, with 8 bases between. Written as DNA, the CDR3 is TGTGCCAGCAGTGAAGCGCACAGGGCCTACGAGCAGTACTTC. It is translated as CASSEAHRAYEQYF.

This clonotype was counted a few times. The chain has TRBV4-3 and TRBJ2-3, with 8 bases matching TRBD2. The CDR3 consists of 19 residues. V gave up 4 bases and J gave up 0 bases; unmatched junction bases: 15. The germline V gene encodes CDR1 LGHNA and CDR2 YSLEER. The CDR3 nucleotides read TGCGCCAGCAGCCTATTATCGGGGGGGCGGAGTGCTAGCACAGATACGCAGTATTTT. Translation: CASSLLSGGRSASTDTQYF.

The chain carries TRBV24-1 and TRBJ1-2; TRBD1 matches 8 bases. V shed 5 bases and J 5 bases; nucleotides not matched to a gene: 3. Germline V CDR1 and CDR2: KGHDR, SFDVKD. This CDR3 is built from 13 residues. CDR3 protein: CATSVRTGYGYTF. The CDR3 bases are TGTGCCACCAGTGTCAGGACAGGGTATGGCTACACCTTC.

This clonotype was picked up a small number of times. The CDR3 loop reads CASSQPGAEDTQYF. The CDR3 coding sequence is TGTGCCAGCAGCCAACCGGGGGCCGAAGATACGCAGTATTTT. The chain recombines TRBV4-2 with TRBJ2-3; D may correspond to TRBD1 or TRBD2 (6 bases each). The germline V gene has CDR1 LGHNA and CDR2 YNFKEQ. The ends were cut back, 2 bases at V and 5 bases at J, with 11 bases in the middle. CDR3 length equals 14 residues.

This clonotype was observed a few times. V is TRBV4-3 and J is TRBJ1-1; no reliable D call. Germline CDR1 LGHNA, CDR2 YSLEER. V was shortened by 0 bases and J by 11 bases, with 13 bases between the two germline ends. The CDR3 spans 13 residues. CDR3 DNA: TGCGCCAGCAGCCAAGATATAGGTCAATGGGCTTTCTTT. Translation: CASSQDIGQWAFF.

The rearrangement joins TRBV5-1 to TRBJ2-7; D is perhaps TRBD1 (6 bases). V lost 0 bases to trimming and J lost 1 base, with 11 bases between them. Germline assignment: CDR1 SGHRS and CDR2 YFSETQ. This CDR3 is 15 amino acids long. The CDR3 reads CASSLGSGDSYEQYF. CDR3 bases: TGCGCCAGCAGCTTGGGGTCAGGGGATTCCTACGAGCAGTACTTC.